The next 7 T cell receptor beta chains were all read from a single sample in a study of T-cell reconstitution after alpha-beta-depleted transplantation in children. Unique molecular identifiers were incorporated into the prepared TCRbeta library. TCRdb analysed the PCR reads with MiXCR anew, one entry per CDR3 protein. The data hold over 450,000 distinct CDR3 sequences, with 10% to 13% observed a single time. Sequenced material: PBMCs, taken before TCRalphabeta/CD19-depleted stem cell transplant. These TCRs come from a child aged 2 to 15 with inherited bone marrow failure, due to receive a stem cell transplant.

This clonotype appeared many times. The chain combines TRBV5-1 with TRBJ2-3, with D uncertain. This CDR3 has 14 residues. The germline gives CDR1 SGHRS, CDR2 YFSETQ. V gave up 0 bases and J gave up 2 bases, with 7 bases separating them. The CDR3, as DNA: TGCGCCAGCAGCTTGGCCGCAGACACAGATACGCAGTATTTT. Translated: CASSLAADTDTQYF.

The sample holds many counts of this clonotype. The rearrangement joins TRBV6-2 or TRBV6-3 to TRBJ2-2; no definite D call. Deletions cut 2 bases from V and 3 bases from J, with 4 bases between. The CDR3 runs 13 residues. Germline lookup yields CDR1 MNHEY and CDR2 SVGEGT. DNA for the CDR3: TGTGCCAGCAGTTACCTAGACACCGGGGAGCTGTTTTTT. It yields the protein CASSYLDTGELFF.

This clonotype was recorded many times. V and J are TRBV20-1 and TRBJ2-3, with 9 bases aligning to TRBD1. CDR3 length: 13 amino acids. Germline V CDR1 and CDR2: DFQATT, SNEGSKA (reference sequence). Written as DNA, the CDR3 is TGCATGAGCCGGGACAGGGGCACAGATACGCAGTATTTT. This codes for CMSRDRGTDTQYF.

This clonotype was detected ten times or more. The chain joins TRBV12-3 or TRBV12-4 to TRBJ2-2; unclear D gene. V was clipped by 6 bases and J by 4 bases, with 3 bases between them. The length of the CDR3 is 11 residues. The CDR3 reads CASRRTGELFF. CDR3 DNA: TGTGCCAGCAGGCGCACCGGGGAGCTGTTTTTT.

This clonotype was recorded at least ten times. The chain joins TRBV7-9 to TRBJ2-7, with a tentative D call TRBD1 (6 bases). The CDR3 covers 14 residues. Per the germline V gene, CDR1 is SEHNR and CDR2 is FQNEAQ (reference sequence). V was shortened by 5 bases and J by 2 bases, with 13 bases between the two germline ends. CDR3 coding DNA: TGTGCCAGCAGCAGAGGGACACCTCCCTACGAGCAGTACTTC. It is translated as CASSRGTPPYEQYF.

This clonotype was counted many times. The chain couples TRBV18 to TRBJ2-7, with D perhaps TRBD1 (5 bases). This CDR3 contains 13 residues. Germline CDR1 is KGHSH and CDR2 is LQKENI. Trimming removed 1 base at V and 6 bases at J, with 10 bases between. The CDR3 coding sequence is TGTGCCAGCTCACCACGTTTTCAGGGCGAGCAGTACTTC. Residues: CASSPRFQGEQYF.

On this clonotype: This may come from a read error, since a much larger clone is one base off. V is TRBV6-1 and J is TRBJ2-3; tentatively, D is TRBD1 or TRBD2 (5 bases each). The ends were cut back, 11 bases at V and 9 bases at J, with 12 bases in the middle. The V gene's germline CDR1 is MNHNS and CDR2 SASEGT. The CDR3 loop spans 10 amino acids. Written as DNA, the CDR3 is TGTGCCGCAGGGTGGGACACGCAGTATTTT. This codes for CAAGWDTQYF.